These 4 T cell receptor beta chains share one sample of origin, sequenced in a study of radiotherapy plus CTLA-4 blockade in lung cancer. Profiled with immunoSEQ multiplex PCR; TCRdb holds only in-frame clones, not every one. The sample includes tens of thousands of clones, around 82% seen only once; the top ten take around 0.9%. Sample: peripheral blood, taken from a patient treated with radiotherapy plus ipilimumab. The origin of the receptors is a human donor with non-small cell lung cancer who had stable disease on radiotherapy plus ipilimumab.

CDR3 sequence: CASSVGGRNTEAFF. The CDR3 nucleotides read TGTGCCAGCAGCGTAGGCGGGCGGAACACTGAAGCTTTCTTT. The chain is built from TRBV9 and TRBJ1-1; D not certain. The CDR3 contains 14 residues. Germline V lookup: CDR1 SGDLS, CDR2 YYNGEE. V lost 0 bases, J lost 1 base, and 7 bases lay in between.

This chain connects TRBV19 to TRBJ2-7; TRBD2 aligns across 14 bases. Germline V lookup: CDR1 LNHDA, CDR2 SQIVND (reference sequence). V gave up 5 bases and J gave up 2 bases; unmatched junction bases: 2. The CDR3 has 15 amino acids. As DNA, the CDR3 is TGTGCCAGTAGTCTGGGACTAGCGGGGGCCTACGAGCAGTACTTC. It translates to CASSLGLAGAYEQYF.

The chain recombines TRBV9 with TRBJ2-7; D remains ambiguous. The V end was cut by 0 bases, the J end by 6 bases, with 10 bases between. CDR3 length equals 13 residues. Germline V lookup: CDR1 SGDLS, CDR2 YYNGEE. The CDR3 reads CASSVEGWGEQYF. CDR3 DNA sequence: TGTGCCAGCAGCGTAGAAGGGTGGGGCGAGCAGTACTTC.

This sequence joins TRBV5-5 and TRBJ2-1, with no clear D. Germline V gene sequence: CDR1 SGHKS, CDR2 YYEKEE (reference sequence). CDR3 size: 11 residues. The ends were cut back, 4 bases at V and 6 bases at J, with 5 bases in the middle. Written as DNA, the CDR3 is TGTGCCAGCAGCCTCTCCAATGAGCAGTTCTTC. It encodes CASSLSNEQFF.